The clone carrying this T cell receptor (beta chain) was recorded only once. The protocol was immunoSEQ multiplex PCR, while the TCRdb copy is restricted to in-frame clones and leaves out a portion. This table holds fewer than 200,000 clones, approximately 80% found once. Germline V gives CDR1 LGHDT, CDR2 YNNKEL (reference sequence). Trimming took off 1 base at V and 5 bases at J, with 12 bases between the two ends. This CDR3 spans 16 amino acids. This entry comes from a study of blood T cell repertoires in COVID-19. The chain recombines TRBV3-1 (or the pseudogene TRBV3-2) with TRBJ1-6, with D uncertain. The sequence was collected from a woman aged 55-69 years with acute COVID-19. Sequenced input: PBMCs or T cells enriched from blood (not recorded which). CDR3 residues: CASSQATRGDNSPLHF. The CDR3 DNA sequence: TGTGCCAGCAGCCAAGCCACCCGGGGAGATAATTCACCCCTCCACTTT.